Following are 13 T cell receptor beta chains from one sample sequenced in a study of blood T cell repertoires in COVID-19. TCRdb's table, derived via immunoSEQ multiplex PCR, lists solely in-frame clones and lacks some. Here the sample spans 200,000 to 300,000 clones, approximately 84% being singletons. The specimen was peripheral blood. These receptors all come from a human donor in a cohort sampled during active COVID-19.

The chain combines TRBV7-2 with TRBJ2-7; a weak D match, TRBD2 (6 bases). The CDR3 runs 15 residues. Germline assignment: CDR1 SGHTA and CDR2 FQGNSA. Trimming shortened V by 5 bases and J by 1 base, and 15 bases separated the two germline ends. CDR3 in amino acids: CASSAAAGRSYEQYF. The CDR3 nucleotides are TGTGCCAGCAGCGCCGCGGCGGGGAGGTCCTACGAGCAGTACTTC.

The gene calls are TRBV6-5 and TRBJ2-5; 7 bases are shared with TRBD1. The trim removed 4 bases at V and 1 base at J, leaving 9 bases unmatched. The CDR3 has 16 amino acids. Per the germline V gene, CDR1 is MNHEY and CDR2 is SVGAGI. CDR3 region: CASSLRAGGFQETQYF. DNA of the CDR3: TGTGCCAGCAGTTTGAGAGCAGGGGGTTTCCAAGAGACCCAGTACTTC.

This clone occurred once. V usage is TRBV5-8 and J usage is TRBJ2-5; 9 nucleotides align to TRBD1. The CDR3 spans 17 residues. Germline-derived CDR1 and CDR2 are SGHTS and YDEGEE. J was trimmed by 0 bases and V by 0 bases; bases with no gene match: 6. CDR3 bases: TGTGCCAGCAGCTTGGCGGGGACAGGGCCATACCAAGAGACCCAGTACTTC. Amino acids: CASSLAGTGPYQETQYF.

The gene calls are TRBV5-4 and TRBJ2-1; 13 nucleotides agree with TRBD2. V shed 4 bases and J 6 bases; nucleotides not matched to a gene: 7. Germline V lookup: CDR1 SGHNT, CDR2 YYREEE (reference sequence). The CDR3 is made up of 16 amino acids. The CDR3 DNA reads TGTGCCAGCAGCGCGGGACTAGCGGGGTCGGCCAATGAGCAGTTCTTC. This sequence encodes CASSAGLAGSANEQFF.

This clone appeared a few times. This sequence joins TRBV6-5 and TRBJ2-3; weak D call: TRBD1 (5 bases). Trimming cost V 6 bases and J 6 bases, with 19 bases left between them. From germline, CDR1 is MNHEY and CDR2 SVGAGI. The CDR3 totals 15 residues. The CDR3 here is CASSQIIQGTDTQYF. The CDR3, as DNA: TGTGCCAGCAGCCAAATCATCCAGGGTACGGATACGCAGTATTTT.

The V and J genes are TRBV3-1 (or the pseudogene TRBV3-2) and TRBJ1-4; 7 positions match TRBD1. J gave up 2 bases and V 1 base, and 4 bases lay outside the gene matches. The CDR3 spans 16 residues. The V gene's germline CDR1 is LGHDT and CDR2 YNNKEL (reference sequence). The CDR3 here is CASSQGGGWTNEKLFF. CDR3 DNA: TGTGCCAGCAGCCAAGGAGGGGGCTGGACTAATGAAAAACTGTTTTTT.

The rearrangement links TRBV13 to TRBJ2-7, with D unclear. The germline V and J ends were trimmed by 5 bases and 3 bases, with 11 bases remaining between them. CDR1 is PRHDT, CDR2 FYEKMQ, per germline (reference sequence). There are 13 residues in the CDR3. Here the CDR3 DNA reads TGTGCCAGCAGCCCTGGTAGAGTCTACGAGCAGTACTTC. Its translation: CASSPGRVYEQYF.

The genes are TRBV6-5 and TRBJ2-2; the match to TRBD2 covers 9 bases. V trimming: 6 bases; J trimming: 5 bases; junction bases outside the gene matches: 4. CDR3 length equals 14 residues. Germline lookup yields CDR1 MNHEY and CDR2 SVGAGI. The CDR3 region is CASRASGTTGELFF. As DNA, the CDR3 is TGTGCCAGCAGAGCTAGCGGGACAACCGGGGAGCTGTTTTTT.

The chain recombines TRBV7-9 with TRBJ2-3; 11 bases agree with TRBD2. The V gene's germline CDR1 is SEHNR and CDR2 FQNEAQ (reference sequence). The CDR3 is made up of 15 amino acids. The junction had 3 bases not matched to a gene; V was cut back by 3 bases and J by 4 bases. CDR3 residues: CASSLGGLAADTQYF. The CDR3 DNA follows: TGTGCCAGCAGCTTGGGGGGACTAGCGGCAGATACGCAGTATTTT.

The chain carries TRBV9 and TRBJ1-4; possible D gene TRBD1, 6 bases. The CDR3 is made up of 14 amino acids. V dropped 4 bases and J dropped 4 bases, with 11 bases sitting between them. Germline V gives CDR1 SGDLS, CDR2 YYNGEE. CDR3 protein: CASSTGQFNEKLFF. CDR3 DNA: TGTGCCAGCAGCACTGGACAGTTTAATGAAAAACTGTTTTTT.

CDR3 amino acids: CASSLGTSGTYTGELFF. CDR3 coding DNA: TGCGCCAGCAGCTTGGGGACTAGCGGGACTTACACCGGGGAGCTGTTTTTT. This rearrangement joins TRBV5-1 to TRBJ2-2; 12 nucleotides line up with TRBD2. V lost 0 bases and J lost 3; bases outside the gene matches: 3. This CDR3 is built from 17 residues. Germline assignment: CDR1 SGHRS and CDR2 YFSETQ.

V usage is TRBV9 and J usage is TRBJ2-3; TRBD2 matches at 7 bases. V shed 0 bases and J 3 bases; nucleotides not matched to a gene: 1. Germline-derived CDR1 and CDR2 are SGDLS and YYNGEE. The length of the CDR3 is 14 residues. CDR3 sequence: CASSVASGTDTQYF. The CDR3 region has the DNA TGTGCCAGCAGCGTAGCTAGCGGAACAGATACGCAGTATTTT.

In this sample, this clone turned up once. The gene calls are TRBV5-1 and TRBJ2-7; D not certain. V gave up 1 base and J gave up 2 bases, with 7 bases separating them. Germline V gene sequence: CDR1 SGHRS, CDR2 YFSETQ. CDR3 size: 13 residues. The CDR3 DNA follows: TGCGCCAGCAGCTTGCCGGTTCCCTACGAGCAGTACTTC. The encoded protein is CASSLPVPYEQYF.